This T cell receptor beta chain was recovered during a study of blood T cell repertoires in COVID-19. TCRdb's copy holds only in-frame clones and misses some; the assay was immunoSEQ multiplex PCR. The sample shows about 310,000 clones, around 87% of them seen only once. The V gene's germline CDR1 is KGHSH and CDR2 LQKENI. V was clipped by 2 bases and J by 2 bases, with 18 bases between them. The CDR3 is 17 residues long. This chain joins TRBV18 and TRBJ1-2; no reliable D call. The origin of this receptor is a young man with active or convalescent COVID-19. Sequenced input: peripheral blood. The CDR3 region is CASSPIGPPGANYGYTF. The CDR3 DNA follows: TGTGCCAGCTCACCAATTGGGCCCCCGGGAGCGAACTATGGCTACACCTTC.